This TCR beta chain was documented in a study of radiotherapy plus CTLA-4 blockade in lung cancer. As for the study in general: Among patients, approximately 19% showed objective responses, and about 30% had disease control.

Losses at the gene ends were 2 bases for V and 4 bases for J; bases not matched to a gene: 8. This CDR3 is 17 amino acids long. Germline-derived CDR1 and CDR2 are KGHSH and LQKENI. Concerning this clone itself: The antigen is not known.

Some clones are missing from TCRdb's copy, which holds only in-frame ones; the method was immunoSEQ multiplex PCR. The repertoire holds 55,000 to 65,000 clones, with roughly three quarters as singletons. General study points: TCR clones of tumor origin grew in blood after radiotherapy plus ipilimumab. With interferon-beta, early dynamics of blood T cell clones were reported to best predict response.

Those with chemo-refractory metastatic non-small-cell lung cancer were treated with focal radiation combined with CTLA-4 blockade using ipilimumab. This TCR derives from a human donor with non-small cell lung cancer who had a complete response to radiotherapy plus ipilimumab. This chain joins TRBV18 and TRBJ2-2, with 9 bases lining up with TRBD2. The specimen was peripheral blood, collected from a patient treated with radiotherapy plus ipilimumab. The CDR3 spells CASSPFHVGLATGELFF. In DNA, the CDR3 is TGTGCCAGCTCACCATTCCACGTGGGACTAGCCACCGGGGAGCTGTTTTTT.